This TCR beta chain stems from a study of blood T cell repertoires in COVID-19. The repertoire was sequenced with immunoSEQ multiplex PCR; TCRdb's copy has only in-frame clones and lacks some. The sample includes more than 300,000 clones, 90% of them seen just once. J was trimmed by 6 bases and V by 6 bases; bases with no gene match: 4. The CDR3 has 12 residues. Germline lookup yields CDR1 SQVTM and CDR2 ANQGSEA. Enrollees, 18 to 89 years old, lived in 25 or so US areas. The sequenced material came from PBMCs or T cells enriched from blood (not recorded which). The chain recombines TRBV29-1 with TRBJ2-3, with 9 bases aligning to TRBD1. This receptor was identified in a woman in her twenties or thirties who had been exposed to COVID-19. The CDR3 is CSVGQGTDTQYF. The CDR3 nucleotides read TGCAGCGTCGGACAGGGGACGGATACGCAGTATTTT.